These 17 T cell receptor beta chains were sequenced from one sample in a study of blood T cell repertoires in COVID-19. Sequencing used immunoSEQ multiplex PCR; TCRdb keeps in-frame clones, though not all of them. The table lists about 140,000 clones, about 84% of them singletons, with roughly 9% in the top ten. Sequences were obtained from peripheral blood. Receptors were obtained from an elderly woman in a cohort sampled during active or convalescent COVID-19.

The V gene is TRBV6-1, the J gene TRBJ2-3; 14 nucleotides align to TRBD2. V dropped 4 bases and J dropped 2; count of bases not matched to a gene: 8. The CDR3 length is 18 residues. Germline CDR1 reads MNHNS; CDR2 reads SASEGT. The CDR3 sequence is CASSASGLAGGLTDTQYF. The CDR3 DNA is TGTGCCAGCAGTGCGTCCGGACTAGCGGGGGGACTCACAGATACGCAGTATTTT.

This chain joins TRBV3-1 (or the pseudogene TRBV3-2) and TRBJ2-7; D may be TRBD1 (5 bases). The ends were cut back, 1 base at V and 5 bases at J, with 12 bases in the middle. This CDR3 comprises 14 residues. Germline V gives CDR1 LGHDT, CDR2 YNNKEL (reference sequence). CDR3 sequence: CASSQGEGVDEQYV. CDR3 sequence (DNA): TGTGCCAGCAGCCAAGGAGAAGGGGTGGACGAGCAGTACGTC.

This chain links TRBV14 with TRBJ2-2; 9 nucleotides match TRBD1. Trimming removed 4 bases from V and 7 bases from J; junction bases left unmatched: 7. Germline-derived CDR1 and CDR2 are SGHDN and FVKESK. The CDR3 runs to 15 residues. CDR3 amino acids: CASSPYRGHIGELFF. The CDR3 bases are TGTGCCAGCAGCCCGTACAGGGGGCATATCGGGGAGCTGTTTTTT.

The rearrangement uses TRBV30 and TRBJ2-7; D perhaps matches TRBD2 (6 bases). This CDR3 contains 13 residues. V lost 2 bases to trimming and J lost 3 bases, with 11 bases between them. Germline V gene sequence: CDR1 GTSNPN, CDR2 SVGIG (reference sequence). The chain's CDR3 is CAWSFFGGYEQYF. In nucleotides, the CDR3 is TGTGCCTGGAGTTTTTTCGGGGGCTACGAGCAGTACTTC.

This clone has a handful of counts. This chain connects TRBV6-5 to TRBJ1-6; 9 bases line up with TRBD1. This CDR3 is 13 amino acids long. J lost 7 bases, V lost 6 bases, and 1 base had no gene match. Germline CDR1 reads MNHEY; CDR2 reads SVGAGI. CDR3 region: CASRTGGNSPLHF. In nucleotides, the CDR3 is TGTGCCAGCAGGACAGGGGGGAATTCACCCCTCCACTTT.

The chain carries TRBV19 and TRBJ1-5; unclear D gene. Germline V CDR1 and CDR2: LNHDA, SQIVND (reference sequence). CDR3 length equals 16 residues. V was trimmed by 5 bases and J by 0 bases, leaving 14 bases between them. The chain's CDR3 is CASSPSWSYSNQPQHF. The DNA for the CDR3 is TGTGCCAGTAGTCCGTCCTGGAGCTATAGCAATCAGCCCCAGCATTTT.

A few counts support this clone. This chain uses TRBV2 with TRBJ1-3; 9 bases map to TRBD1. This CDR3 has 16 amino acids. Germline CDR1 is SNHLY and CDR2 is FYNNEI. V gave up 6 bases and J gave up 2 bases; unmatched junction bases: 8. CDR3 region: CASSRQGVKAGNTIYF. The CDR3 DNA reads TGTGCCAGCAGCCGACAGGGGGTAAAGGCTGGAAACACCATATATTTT. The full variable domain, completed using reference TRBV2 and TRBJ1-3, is EPEVTQTPSHQVTQMGQEVILRCVPISNHLYFYWYRQILGQKVEFLVSFYNNEISEKSEIFDDQFSVERPDGSNFTLKIRSTKLEDSAMYFCASSRQGVKAGNTIYFGEGSWLTVV.

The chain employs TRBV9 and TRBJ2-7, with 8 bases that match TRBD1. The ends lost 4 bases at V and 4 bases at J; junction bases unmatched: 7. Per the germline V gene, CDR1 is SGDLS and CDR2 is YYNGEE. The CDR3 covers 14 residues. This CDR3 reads CASSPGQGRYEQYF. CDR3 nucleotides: TGTGCCAGCAGCCCCGGACAGGGTCGGTACGAGCAGTACTTC. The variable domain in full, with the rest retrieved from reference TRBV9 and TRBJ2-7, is DSGVTQTPKHLITATGQRVTLRCSPRSGDLSVYWYQQSLDQGLQFLIQYYNGEERAKGNILERFSAQQFPDLHSELNLSSLELGDSALYFCASSPGQGRYEQYFGPGTRLTVT.

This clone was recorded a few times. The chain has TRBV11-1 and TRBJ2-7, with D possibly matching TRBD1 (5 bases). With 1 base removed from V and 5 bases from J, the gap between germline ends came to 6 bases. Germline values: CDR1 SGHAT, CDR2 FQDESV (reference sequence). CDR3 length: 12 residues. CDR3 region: CASSLVRDEQYF. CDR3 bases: TGTGCCAGCAGCTTAGTCAGGGACGAGCAGTACTTC.

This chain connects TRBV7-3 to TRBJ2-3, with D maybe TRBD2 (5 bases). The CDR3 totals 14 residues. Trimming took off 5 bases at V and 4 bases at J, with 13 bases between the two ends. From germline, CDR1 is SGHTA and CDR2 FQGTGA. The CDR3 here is CASSRGLASDTQYF. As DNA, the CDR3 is TGTGCCAGCAGCCGTGGACTGGCGTCAGATACGCAGTATTTT.

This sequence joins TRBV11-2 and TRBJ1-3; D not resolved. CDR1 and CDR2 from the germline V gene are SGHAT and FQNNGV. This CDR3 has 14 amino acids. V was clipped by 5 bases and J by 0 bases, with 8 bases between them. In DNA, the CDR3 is TGTGCCAGCAGCGGGAGAAACTCTGGAAACACCATATATTTT. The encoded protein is CASSGRNSGNTIYF.

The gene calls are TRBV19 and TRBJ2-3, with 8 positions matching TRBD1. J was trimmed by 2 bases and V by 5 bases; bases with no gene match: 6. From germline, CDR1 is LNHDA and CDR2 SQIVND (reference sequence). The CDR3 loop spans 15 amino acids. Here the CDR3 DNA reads TGTGCCAGTAGTCTCCGGACAGGGTACACAGATACGCAGTATTTT. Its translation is CASSLRTGYTDTQYF.

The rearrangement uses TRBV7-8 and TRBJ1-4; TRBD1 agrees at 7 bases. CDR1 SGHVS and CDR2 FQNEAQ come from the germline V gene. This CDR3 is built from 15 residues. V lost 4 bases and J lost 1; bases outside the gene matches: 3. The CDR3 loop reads CASSSDRVTNEKLFF. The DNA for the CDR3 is TGTGCCAGCAGCTCCGACAGGGTAACTAATGAAAAACTGTTTTTT.

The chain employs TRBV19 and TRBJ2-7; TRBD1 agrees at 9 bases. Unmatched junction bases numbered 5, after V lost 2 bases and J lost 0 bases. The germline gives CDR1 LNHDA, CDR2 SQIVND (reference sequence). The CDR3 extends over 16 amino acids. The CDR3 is CASSIKGTGNSYEQYF. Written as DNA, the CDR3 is TGTGCCAGTAGTATAAAAGGGACAGGGAACTCCTACGAGCAGTACTTC.

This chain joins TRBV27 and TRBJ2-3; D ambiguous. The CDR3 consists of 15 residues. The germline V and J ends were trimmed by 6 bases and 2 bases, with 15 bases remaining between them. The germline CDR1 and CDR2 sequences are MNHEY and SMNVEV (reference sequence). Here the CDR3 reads CASSPSWPYTDTQYF. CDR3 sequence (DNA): TGTGCCAGCAGCCCAAGTTGGCCGTACACAGATACGCAGTATTTT.

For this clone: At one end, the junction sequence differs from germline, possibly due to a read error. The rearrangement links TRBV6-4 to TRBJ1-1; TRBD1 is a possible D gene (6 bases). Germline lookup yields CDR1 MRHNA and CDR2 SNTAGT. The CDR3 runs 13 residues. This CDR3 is CASRQGLNTETFF. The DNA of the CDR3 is TGTGCCAGCAGGCAGGGGTTAAACACTGAAACTTTCTTT.

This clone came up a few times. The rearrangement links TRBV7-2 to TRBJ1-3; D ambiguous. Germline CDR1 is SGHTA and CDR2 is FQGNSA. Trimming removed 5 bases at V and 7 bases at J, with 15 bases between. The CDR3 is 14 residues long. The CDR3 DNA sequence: TGTGCCAGCAGCGAAGACAATGCACGTAACACCATATATTTT. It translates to CASSEDNARNTIYF.